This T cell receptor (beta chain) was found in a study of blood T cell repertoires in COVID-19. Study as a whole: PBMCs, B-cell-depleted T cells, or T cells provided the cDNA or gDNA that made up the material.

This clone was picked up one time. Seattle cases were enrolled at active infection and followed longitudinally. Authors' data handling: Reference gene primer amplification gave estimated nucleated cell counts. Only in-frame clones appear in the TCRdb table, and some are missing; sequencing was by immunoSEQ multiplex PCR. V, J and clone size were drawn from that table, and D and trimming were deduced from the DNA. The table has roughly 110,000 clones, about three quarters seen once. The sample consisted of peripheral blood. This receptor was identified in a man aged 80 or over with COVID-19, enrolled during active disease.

CDR3 amino acids: CASSRGDRVSNEQFF. The CDR3 nucleotides read TGTGCCAGCAGCCGGGGGGACAGGGTCTCCAATGAGCAGTTCTTC. The chain has TRBV3-1 (or the pseudogene TRBV3-2) and TRBJ2-1; TRBD1 matches at 9 bases. The trim removed 4 bases at V and 6 bases at J, leaving 7 bases unmatched. The germline V gene encodes CDR1 LGHDT and CDR2 YNNKEL (reference sequence). The CDR3 runs to 15 residues.